This T cell receptor (beta chain) stems from a study of cytomegalovirus exposure and HLA in healthy donors. Across the study: T cells numbering around 170 million yielded 90 million to 140 million unique TCR beta sequences in an earlier analysis. General study points: Among TCR beta chains, those listed as cytomegalovirus-associated numbered over 150.

Trimming cost V 0 bases and J 5 bases, with 19 bases left between them. Germline V gene data show CDR1 as LGHNA and CDR2 as YNFKEQ. CDR3 length: 17 residues. This clone was observed a few times. Its target is unknown. PCR used 60 Vbeta primers and 13 Jbeta primers. TCRdb keeps only in-frame clones here, not all; method: immunoSEQ multiplex PCR. There are around 97,000 clones in the sample; around 73% occur only once, and approximately 3.5% lies in the top ten. This TCR was sampled from a man aged 40-50 years in good health and CMV-seronegative. Sequenced: PBMCs. The rearrangement joins TRBV4-2 to TRBJ1-2, with a possible D match to TRBD1 (5 bases). The CDR3, as DNA: TGTGCCAGCAGCCAAGAGACCACAGGCGGGGGTGGGTATGGCTACACCTTC. Translated, it gives CASSQETTGGGGYGYTF.